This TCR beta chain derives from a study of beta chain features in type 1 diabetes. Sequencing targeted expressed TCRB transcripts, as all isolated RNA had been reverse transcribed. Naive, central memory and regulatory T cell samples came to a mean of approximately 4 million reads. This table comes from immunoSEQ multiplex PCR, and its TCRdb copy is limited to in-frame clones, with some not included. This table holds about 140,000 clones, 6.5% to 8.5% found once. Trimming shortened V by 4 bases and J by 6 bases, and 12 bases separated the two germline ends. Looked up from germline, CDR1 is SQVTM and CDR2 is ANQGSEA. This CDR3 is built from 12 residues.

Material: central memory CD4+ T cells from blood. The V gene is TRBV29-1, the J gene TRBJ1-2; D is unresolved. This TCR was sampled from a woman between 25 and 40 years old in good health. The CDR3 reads CSVGSARHGYTF. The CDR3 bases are TGCAGCGTTGGATCGGCGCGGCATGGCTACACCTTC.